The source of this T cell receptor beta chain is a study of cytomegalovirus exposure and HLA in healthy donors. Study as a whole: Genotyping showed around four fifths of 398 donors falling in the Caucasian-associated ancestry cluster.

The CDR3 is 14 amino acids. Germline values: CDR1 SGHRS, CDR2 YFSETQ. V was clipped by 4 bases and J by 3 bases; unmatched bases: 5. General study results and limits: A later analysis associated 15,000 to 20,000 TCR beta sequences with HLA alleles at a 0.05 false discovery rate. Reported findings show TCR beta sequences accurately forecast HLA-A and HLA-B alleles in most subjects.

Details on this clone: Its antigen is not known.

PCR was performed using 60 Vbeta and 13 Jbeta primers. TCRdb's table, derived via immunoSEQ multiplex PCR, lists solely in-frame clones and lacks some. The sample totals about 60,000 clones. Sequencing was performed on PBMCs. This TCR came from a man aged 50-59 years in good health and CMV-seropositive. The gene calls are TRBV5-1 and TRBJ2-5; 8 bases are a match to TRBD1. In nucleotides, the CDR3 is TGCGCCAGCAGCATCTCGACAGGGGAAGAGACCCAGTACTTC. Its protein is CASSISTGEETQYF. The full variable domain, its missing parts supplied by reference TRBV5-1 and TRBJ2-5, is KAGVTQTPRYLIKTRGQQVTLSCSPISGHRSVSWYQQTPGQGLQFLFEYFSETQRNKGNFPGRFSGRQFSNSRSEMNVSTLELGDSALYLCASSISTGEETQYFGPGTRLLVL.